These 25 T cell receptor beta chains originate from one sample sequenced in a study of T cells after yellow fever vaccination. MiXCR was run by TCRdb on the 5' RACE reads, yielding one entry per CDR3 protein. Among 80,000 to 100,000 distinct CDR3 sequences listed, 5.8% were seen once. Sequencing used CD8+ T cells sorted from PBMCs, obtained 10 days after the yellow fever booster vaccination. Receptors originate from a young man who received the YFV17D yellow fever vaccine.

This clonotype was counted a few times. V usage is TRBV6-2 or TRBV6-3 and J usage is TRBJ1-1, with D hard to call. The germline V and J ends were trimmed by 7 bases and 6 bases, with 18 bases remaining between them. The V gene's germline CDR1 is MNHEY and CDR2 SVGEGT. The length of the CDR3 is 14 residues. The CDR3 region is CASNHQSLKPEAFF. CDR3 nucleotides: TGTGCCAGCAACCACCAGAGTCTGAAACCTGAAGCTTTCTTT.

This clonotype turned up a few times. This sequence joins TRBV5-1 and TRBJ1-1; tentatively, D is TRBD1 (5 bases). The V gene lost 1 base and the J gene lost 1 base, with 8 bases spanning the gap. The CDR3 consists of 14 residues. CDR1 SGHRS and CDR2 YFSETQ come from the germline V gene. The CDR3 here is CASSLSGGNTEAFF. The CDR3 DNA follows: TGCGCCAGCAGCTTGAGCGGGGGGAACACTGAAGCTTTCTTT.

This clonotype was detected ten times or more. The CDR3 spells CASSPTSGYYNEQFF. The CDR3 DNA sequence: TGTGCCAGCAGTCCGACTAGCGGGTACTACAATGAGCAGTTCTTC. This chain uses TRBV12-3 or TRBV12-4 with TRBJ2-1; 10 nucleotides line up with TRBD2. The trim removed 5 bases at V and 3 bases at J, leaving 4 bases unmatched. CDR3 length: 15 residues.

The gene calls are TRBV4-3 and TRBJ2-7; D is unclear. CDR3 size: 14 residues. CDR1 is LGHNA, CDR2 YSLEER, per germline. V was trimmed by 4 bases and J by 2 bases, leaving 12 bases between them. The CDR3: CASSPVGRAYEQYF. CDR3 bases: TGCGCCAGCAGCCCTGTTGGCAGAGCCTACGAGCAGTACTTC.

This clonotype has only one observation. This chain connects TRBV18 to TRBJ2-5; the D is unclear. From germline, CDR1 is KGHSH and CDR2 LQKENI. V shed 5 bases and J shed 5 bases, with 12 bases lying between them. The CDR3 consists of 13 residues. DNA for the CDR3: TGTGCCAGCTCAATGGGGAATCTGGAGACCCAGTACTTC. It is translated as CASSMGNLETQYF.

A few counts support this clonotype. The chain employs TRBV19 and TRBJ1-1; the match to TRBD1 covers 9 bases. Germline CDR1 and CDR2: LNHDA and SQIVND (reference sequence). The CDR3 runs to 18 residues. Unmatched junction bases numbered 22, after V lost 7 bases and J lost 7 bases. CDR3 residues: CASMEDRGRQGREGEAFF. CDR3 sequence (DNA): TGTGCCAGTATGGAGGACAGGGGCCGGCAGGGGAGGGAGGGTGAAGCTTTCTTT.

The chain links TRBV18 to TRBJ1-1; maybe TRBD1 (5 bases). Germline V gives CDR1 KGHSH, CDR2 LQKENI. CDR3 length equals 13 residues. Between the trimmed V and J ends, which lost 3 bases and 4 bases, there was a span of 9 bases. The CDR3, as DNA: TGTGCCAGCTCACCCGACGGGGGCACTGAAGCTTTCTTT. It yields the protein CASSPDGGTEAFF.

This rearrangement joins TRBV7-2 to TRBJ1-6; D is ambiguous. The CDR3 spans 13 residues. The V and J ends lost 3 bases and 10 bases respectively, with 10 bases between them. CDR1 and CDR2 from the germline V gene are SGHTA and FQGNSA. The CDR3 region is CASSFRENSPLHF. The DNA for the CDR3 is TGTGCCAGCAGCTTTCGGGAGAACTCACCCCTCCACTTT.

The chain carries TRBV4-1 and TRBJ1-2; D remains unclear. Trimming pared 1 base from V and 4 bases from J, leaving 10 bases between. This CDR3 spans 14 amino acids. Germline V gene data show CDR1 as MGHRA and CDR2 as YSYEKL. CDR3: CASSQVSGFYGYTF. The CDR3 DNA follows: TGCGCCAGCAGCCAAGTCTCGGGATTCTATGGCTACACCTTC.

The chain couples TRBV7-9 to TRBJ1-2; D might be TRBD1 (6 bases). Trimming stripped 5 bases from V and 8 bases from J, with 21 bases between. The germline CDR1 and CDR2 sequences are SEHNR and FQNEAQ (reference sequence). This CDR3 region has 15 residues. The CDR3 region is CASSPITPGGGGYTF. The CDR3 DNA is TGTGCCAGCAGCCCAATAACCCCGGGAGGGGGAGGCTACACCTTC.

This clonotype was counted a few times. The CDR3: CASSQEQGASNQPQHF. For the CDR3, the DNA is TGTGCCAGCAGCCAAGAACAGGGGGCCAGCAATCAGCCCCAGCATTTT. V gene TRBV4-2 combines with J gene TRBJ1-5, with TRBD1 matching 9 bases. The germline gives CDR1 LGHNA, CDR2 YNFKEQ. The CDR3 sequence is 16 residues long. The J segment lost 1 base and the V segment lost 0 bases, leaving 1 base of the junction unmatched.

Many counts were recorded for this clonotype. The V call is TRBV9, the J call TRBJ2-7; tentatively, D is TRBD2 (6 bases). V was pared by 0 bases and J by 2 bases, with 9 bases between. There are 14 residues in the CDR3. Germline CDR1 reads SGDLS; CDR2 reads YYNGEE. CDR3 in amino acids: CASSVDAGPYEQYF. The CDR3 coding sequence is TGTGCCAGCAGCGTAGACGCGGGGCCCTACGAGCAGTACTTC.

This clonotype was detected a few times. V is TRBV10-1 and J is TRBJ2-2; D is possibly TRBD1 or TRBD2 (5 bases each). The germline V gene has CDR1 WNHNN and CDR2 SYGVQD (reference sequence). The CDR3 consists of 14 residues. Trimming left V 7 bases short and J 6 bases short, with 15 bases between. The CDR3 loop reads CASTPGRYSGELFF. The DNA for the CDR3 is TGCGCCAGCACGCCGGGACGATATTCCGGGGAGCTGTTTTTT.

At least ten counts were recorded for this clonotype. The chain combines TRBV11-2 with TRBJ2-1, with TRBD2 as a possible D gene (6 bases). The germline V gene has CDR1 SGHAT and CDR2 FQNNGV. Trimming cost V 2 bases and J 4 bases, with 9 bases left between them. The CDR3 loop spans 14 amino acids. The DNA of the CDR3 is TGTGCCAGCAGCTTAAGACTAGATTACAATGAGCAGTTCTTC. Its translation: CASSLRLDYNEQFF.

This clonotype was picked up many times. The DNA of the CDR3 is TGTGCCAGCAGCCCCCTTCAGCGCCTCCAAGAGACCCAGTACTTC. This sequence encodes CASSPLQRLQETQYF. J is TRBJ2-5 and V is TRBV7-7; no firm D call. CDR3 length: 15 amino acids. The germline V gene has CDR1 SSHAT and CDR2 FNYEAQ (reference sequence). V lost 5 bases, J lost 1 base, and 14 bases lay in between.

J is TRBJ2-3 and V is TRBV4-2, with 9 bases lining up with TRBD2. This CDR3 has 17 amino acids. The V gene end was trimmed by 0 bases and the J gene end by 2 bases; junction bases not matched to a gene: 6. Germline CDR1 LGHNA, CDR2 YNFKEQ. The chain's CDR3 is CASSQEGAGGNTDTQYF. CDR3 nucleotide sequence: TGTGCCAGCAGCCAAGAGGGCGCGGGGGGGAACACAGATACGCAGTATTTT.

The rearrangement uses TRBV3-1 and TRBJ2-3; maybe TRBD1 (5 bases). CDR1 is LGHDT and CDR2 is YNNKEL in the germline V gene (reference sequence). The ends were cut back, 3 bases at V and 0 bases at J, with 7 bases in the middle. This CDR3 spans 14 amino acids. The CDR3 protein is CASSQDISTDTQYF. In DNA form, the CDR3 reads TGTGCCAGCAGCCAGGACATTAGCACAGATACGCAGTATTTT.

In this sample, this clonotype turned up a few times. The V and J genes are TRBV7-6 and TRBJ2-2, with a tentative D call TRBD1 (5 bases). The CDR3 is made up of 15 amino acids. The ends were cut back, 4 bases at V and 0 bases at J, with 9 bases in the middle. Germline values: CDR1 SGHVS, CDR2 FNYEAQ. For the CDR3, the DNA is TGTGCCAGCAGCTCTGGGGCCGCGAACACCGGGGAGCTGTTTTTT. It specifies CASSSGAANTGELFF.

The chain couples TRBV4-1 to TRBJ2-1; D is unresolved. From germline, CDR1 is MGHRA and CDR2 YSYEKL. This CDR3 has 15 residues. V lost 0 bases, J lost 0 bases, and 6 bases lay in between. The CDR3: CASSQEVSSYNEQFF. The CDR3 DNA follows: TGCGCCAGCAGCCAAGAAGTTAGCTCCTACAATGAGCAGTTCTTC.

This clonotype has only a few counts. This chain links TRBV7-9 with TRBJ2-2, with D unresolved. The CDR3 consists of 14 residues. CDR1 SEHNR and CDR2 FQNEAQ come from the germline V gene (reference sequence). V was clipped by 5 bases and J by 1 base, with 8 bases between them. The CDR3 region is CASSPRENTGELFF. The CDR3 nucleotides read TGTGCCAGCAGCCCTAGGGAGAACACCGGGGAGCTGTTTTTT.

This clonotype was found many times. The chain couples TRBV6-5 to TRBJ2-3, with D unresolved. Looked up from germline, CDR1 is MNHEY and CDR2 is SVGAGI. This CDR3 spans 12 amino acids. Trimming removed 4 bases at V and 4 bases at J, with 6 bases between. CDR3 DNA: TGTGCCAGCAGTTTGTCCCCAGATACGCAGTATTTT. It yields the protein CASSLSPDTQYF.

This chain uses TRBV15 with TRBJ2-5; 15 bases line up with TRBD2. Trimming cost V 5 bases and J 5 bases; bases outside gene matches: 6. The CDR3 consists of 16 residues. CDR1 is LNHNV, CDR2 YYDKDF, per germline (reference sequence). The chain's CDR3 is CATSERTSGGAETQYF. The CDR3 DNA is TGTGCCACCAGCGAGAGGACTAGCGGGGGGGCTGAGACCCAGTACTTC.

The rearrangement joins TRBV27 to TRBJ2-7; D remains ambiguous. The CDR3 contains 13 residues. Germline V CDR1 and CDR2: MNHEY, SMNVEV (reference sequence). Deletions cut 2 bases from V and 4 bases from J, with 9 bases between. Here the CDR3 DNA reads TGTGCCAGCAGTTTAGCCCTGGGGTACGAGCAGTACGTC. Encoded protein: CASSLALGYEQYV.

This chain joins TRBV6-6 and TRBJ2-7, with D possibly matching TRBD1 (6 bases). Per the germline V gene, CDR1 is MNHNY and CDR2 is SVGAGI (reference sequence). The CDR3 spans 14 residues. Trimming took 4 bases from V and 4 from J, leaving 14 bases between them. The CDR3 is CASSSSGHLYEQYF. CDR3 bases: TGTGCCAGCAGTTCCTCGGGACACCTATACGAGCAGTACTTC.

This clonotype was seen only a few times. The V call is TRBV12-3 or TRBV12-4, the J call TRBJ1-1; 9 nucleotides agree with TRBD1. Trimming at V came to 6 bases and at J to 4 bases, leaving 12 bases not matched to a gene. This CDR3 has 16 residues. DNA of the CDR3: TGTGCCAGCAGGGGTCCGGGACAGGGTATGGGCACTGAAGCTTTCTTT. Protein: CASRGPGQGMGTEAFF.